This record looks at one T cell receptor beta chain sequence and its context. This clone was counted a single time. Its recognized antigen is unknown. Base quality data are lacking; no much larger clone is found one base away. The data stem from a study of T cell responses to AZD1222 COVID-19 vaccine (dated by TCRdb to 2020 to 2022). For the study in its entirety: TCR sequencing was performed for about 250 trial participants, of whom some 200 were given two doses of AZD1222 and some 25 were given two doses of MenACWY control vaccine. Trial participants were enrolled by age into 18-55, 56-69 and 70-plus year subgroups, with around 140, 26 and 57 TCR-sequenced participants respectively.

What the authors observed across the whole study: Participants were mostly white British, with more females than males. The authors suggested clonal diversity may have been underestimated. A significant rise in spike-specific TCR breadth and depth was observed after two AZD1222 doses relative to day 0 and relative to MenACWY recipients. The whole spike protein was spanned by vaccine-associated CD4 TCRs, and dominant responses were seen in regions 160-218 and 743-854. Epitopes outside the regions mutated in the B.1.351 and B.1.1.7 variants were reportedly recognized by nearly half of the unique spike-specific TCRs. In the small 56-69-year group, the increase in depth fell short of significance, most likely because of low power. Conclusions about previously exposed vaccinees are limited, since just five or six AZD1222 recipients were seropositive for SARS-CoV-2 at baseline. Because no day 14 peak-response samples were available, the repertoires could be characterized only after the peak T cell response.

Trimming accounts for 4 bases at V and 5 bases at J, while the number of junction bases matched to no gene is 4. Taken from cysteine to phenylalanine, the CDR3 has 15 residues. Only the CDR3 DNA stays, 45 bases, in frame from base 1. Sequences MDHEN (CDR1) and SYDVKM (CDR2) are obtained from the germline V gene. The time point label of this sample denotes: baseline before first vaccination. Explained via the paper, the treatment or condition label denotes: meningococcal conjugate vaccine given as trial control. Vaccinee samples were obtained from the UK trials COV001 and COV002, which included a single-blind randomized controlled phase 2/3 trial of AZD1222 (ChAdOx1 nCoV-19) in healthy adults. For TCRbeta chain sequencing, PBMC samples from trial participants were taken at day 0 and at day 28 after the second dose. The CDR3 regions of human TCRbeta chains were subjected to immunosequencing. Per the source publication's procedure: Repertoire TCRs were matched against a reference library of SARS-CoV-2-specific TCRs generated with the MIRA antigen-specificity platform. Breadth meant the fraction of unique TCRs that were SARS-CoV-2-associated, whereas depth meant the fraction of total T cells that were SARS-CoV-2-associated. Using the MIRA data, each spike-specific TCR was mapped to the spike region that the TCR reacts to and placed in a CD4 or CD8 class. Log10-transformed breadth and depth values were compared by one-way ANOVA with Sidak's multiple comparisons tests. The clones in this table, taken by TCRdb from immuneACCESS, are in-frame only. Not every clone is retained; where verified, under half of the shortfall comes from an unresolved V gene, and the cause of the rest is unknown. The V and J calls and clone size come from that table; D and trimming were worked out from the DNA. The sample includes 120,000 to 150,000 clones, with over 80% observed a single time. The top ten clones comprise roughly 2.8% of the sample.

The material sequenced was peripheral blood, taken on day 0 of MenACWY control vaccination. The TCR comes from an adult in good health. This receptor chain uses TRBV28 and TRBJ2-7; TRBD2 lines up with 14 middle nucleotides. The nucleotide sequence reads as follows: TGTGCCAGCAGTTATCGGACTAGCGGGAGGCACGAGCAGTACTTC. Translation gives CASSYRTSGRHEQYF.